This T cell receptor beta chain comes out of a study of TIL therapy for anti-PD-1-resistant metastatic lung cancer. Regarding the study as a whole: The baseline peripheral repertoire was partially replaced by infused TIL clonotypes that later decayed. The cohort had more treatment-naive, never-smoker and oncogene-addicted patients than typical.

With regard to this clone: Antigen specificity is unknown.

The length of the CDR3 is 15 residues. V lost 0 bases to trimming and J lost 4 bases, with 13 bases between them. Germline-derived CDR1 and CDR2 are SGHRS and YFSETQ. As for time point: pre-treatment sample, taken before nivolumab and TIL therapy. The libraries were made with immunoSEQ v3. Sequencing depth was approximately 2 million read pairs for survey level, about 5-6 million for deep. The protocol was immunoSEQ multiplex PCR, while the TCRdb copy is restricted to in-frame clones and leaves out a portion. The sample holds 10,000 or so clones, about 80% seen once. The material sequenced was blood, taken at baseline. This clonotype was sampled from a person between 25 and 80 years old with non-small cell lung cancer. The rearrangement joins TRBV5-1 to TRBJ1-2; D is possibly TRBD1 (5 bases). CDR3 DNA sequence: TGCGCCAGCAGCTTGGTAACATCGGGACCCTATGGCTACACCTTC. Residues: CASSLVTSGPYGYTF.